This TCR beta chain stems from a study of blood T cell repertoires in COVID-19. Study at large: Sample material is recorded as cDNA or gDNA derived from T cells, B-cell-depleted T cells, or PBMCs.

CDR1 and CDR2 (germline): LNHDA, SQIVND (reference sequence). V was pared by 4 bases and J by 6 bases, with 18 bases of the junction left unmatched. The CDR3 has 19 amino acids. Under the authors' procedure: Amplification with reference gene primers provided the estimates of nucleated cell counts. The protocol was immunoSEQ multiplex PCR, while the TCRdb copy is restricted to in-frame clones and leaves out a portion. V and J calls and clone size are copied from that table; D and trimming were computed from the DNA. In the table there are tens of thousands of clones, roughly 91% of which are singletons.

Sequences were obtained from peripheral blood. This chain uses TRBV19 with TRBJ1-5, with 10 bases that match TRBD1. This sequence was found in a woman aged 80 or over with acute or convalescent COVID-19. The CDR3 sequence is CASSKQGQGILAGFQPQHF. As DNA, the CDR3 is TGTGCCAGTAGTAAACAGGGACAGGGGATTTTAGCGGGATTTCAGCCCCAGCATTTT.